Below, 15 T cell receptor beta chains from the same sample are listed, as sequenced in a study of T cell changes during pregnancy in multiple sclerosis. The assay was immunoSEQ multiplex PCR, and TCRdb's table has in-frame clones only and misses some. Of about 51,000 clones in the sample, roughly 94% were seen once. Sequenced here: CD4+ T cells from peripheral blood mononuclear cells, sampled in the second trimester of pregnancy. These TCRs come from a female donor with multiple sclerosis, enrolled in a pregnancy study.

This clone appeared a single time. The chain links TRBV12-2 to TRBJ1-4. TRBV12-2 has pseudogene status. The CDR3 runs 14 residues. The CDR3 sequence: CASRLCRVDEKLFF. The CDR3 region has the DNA TGTGCAAGTCGCCTTTGTCGAGTGGATGAAAAACTGTTTTTT.

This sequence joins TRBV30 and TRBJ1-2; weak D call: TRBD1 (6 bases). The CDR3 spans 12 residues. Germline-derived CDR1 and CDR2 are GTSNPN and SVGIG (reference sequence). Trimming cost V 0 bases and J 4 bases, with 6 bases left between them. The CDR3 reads CAWSVGGYGYTF. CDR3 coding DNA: TGTGCCTGGAGTGTAGGGGGCTATGGCTACACCTTC.

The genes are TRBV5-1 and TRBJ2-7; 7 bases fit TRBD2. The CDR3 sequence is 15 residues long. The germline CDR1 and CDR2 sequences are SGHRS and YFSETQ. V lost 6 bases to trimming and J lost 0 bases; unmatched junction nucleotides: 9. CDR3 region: CASNMFGGSSYEQYF. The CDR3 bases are TGCGCCAGCAACATGTTCGGGGGGAGCTCCTACGAGCAGTACTTC.

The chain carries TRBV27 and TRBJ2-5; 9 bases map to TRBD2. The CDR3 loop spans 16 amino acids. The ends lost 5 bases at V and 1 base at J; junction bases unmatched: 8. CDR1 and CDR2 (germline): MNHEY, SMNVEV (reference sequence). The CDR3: CASSLQGRGGQETQYF. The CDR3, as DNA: TGTGCCAGCAGTCTACAAGGGCGGGGGGGCCAAGAGACCCAGTACTTC.

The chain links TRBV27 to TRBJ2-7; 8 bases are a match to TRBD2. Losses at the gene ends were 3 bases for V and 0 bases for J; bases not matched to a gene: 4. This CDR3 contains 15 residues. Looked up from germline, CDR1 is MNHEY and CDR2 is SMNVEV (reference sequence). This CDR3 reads CASSLRGGLSYEQYF. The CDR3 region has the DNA TGTGCCAGCAGTTTGCGCGGGGGGCTCTCCTACGAGCAGTACTTC.

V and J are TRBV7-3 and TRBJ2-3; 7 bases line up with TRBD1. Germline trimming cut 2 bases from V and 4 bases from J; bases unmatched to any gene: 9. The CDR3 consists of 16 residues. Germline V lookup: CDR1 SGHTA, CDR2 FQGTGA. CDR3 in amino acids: CASSLSGTVTSDTQYF. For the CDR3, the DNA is TGTGCCAGCAGCTTATCGGGGACAGTCACATCAGATACGCAGTATTTT. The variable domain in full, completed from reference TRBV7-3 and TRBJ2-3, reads GAGVSQTPSNKVTEKGKYVELRCDPISGHTALYWYRQSLGQGPEFLIYFQGTGAADDSGLPNDRFFAVRPEGSVSTLKIQRTERGDSAVYLCASSLSGTVTSDTQYFGPGTRLTVL.

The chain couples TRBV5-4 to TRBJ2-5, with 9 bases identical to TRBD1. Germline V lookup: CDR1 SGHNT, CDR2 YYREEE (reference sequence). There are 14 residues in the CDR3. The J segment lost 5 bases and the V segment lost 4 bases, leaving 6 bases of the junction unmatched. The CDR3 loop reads CASSRGQGGETQYF. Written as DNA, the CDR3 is TGTGCCAGCAGCCGGGGACAGGGAGGGGAGACCCAGTACTTC.

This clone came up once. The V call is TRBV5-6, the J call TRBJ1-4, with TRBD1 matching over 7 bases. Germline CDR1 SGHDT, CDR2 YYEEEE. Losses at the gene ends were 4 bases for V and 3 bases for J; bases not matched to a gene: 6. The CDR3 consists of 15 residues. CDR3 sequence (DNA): TGTGCCAGCAGCCCGAGACAGGGCTCTAATGAAAAACTGTTTTTT. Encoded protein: CASSPRQGSNEKLFF. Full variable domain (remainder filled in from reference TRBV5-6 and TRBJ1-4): DAGVTQSPTHLIKTRGQQVTLRCSPKSGHDTVSWYQQALGQGPQFIFQYYEEEERQRGNFPDRFSGHQFPNYSSELNVNALLLGDSALYLCASSPRQGSNEKLFFGSGTQLSVL.

For the CDR3, the DNA is TGTGCCAGCAGCCCGACAGGGACTGGGGCCAACGTCCTGACTTTC. Amino acids: CASSPTGTGANVLTF. The V call is TRBV11-2, the J call TRBJ2-6; TRBD1 aligns across 7 bases. From germline, CDR1 is SGHAT and CDR2 FQNNGV. The CDR3 spans 15 residues. J was trimmed by 2 bases and V by 5 bases; bases with no gene match: 3. The whole variable domain, filled in from reference TRBV11-2 and TRBJ2-6, reads EAGVAQSPRYKIIEKRQSVAFWCNPISGHATLYWYQQILGQGPKLLIQFQNNGVVDDSQLPKDRFSAERLKGVDSTLKIQPAKLEDSAVYLCASSPTGTGANVLTFGAGSRLTVL.

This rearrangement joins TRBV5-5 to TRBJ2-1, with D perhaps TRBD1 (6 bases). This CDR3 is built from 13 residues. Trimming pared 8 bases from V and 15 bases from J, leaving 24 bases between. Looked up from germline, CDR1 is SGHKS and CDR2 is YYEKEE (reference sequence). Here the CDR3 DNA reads TGTGCCAGTGCCCCCCCGACAGGTTTCTTTCCGTTCTTC. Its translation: CASAPPTGFFPFF. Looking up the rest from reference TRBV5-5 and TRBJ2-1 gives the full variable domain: DAGVTQSPTHLIKTRGQQVTLRCSPISGHKSVSWYQQVLGQGPQFIFQYYEKEERGRGNFPDRFSARQFPNYSSELNVNALLLGDSALYLCASAPPTGFFPFFGPGTRLTVL.

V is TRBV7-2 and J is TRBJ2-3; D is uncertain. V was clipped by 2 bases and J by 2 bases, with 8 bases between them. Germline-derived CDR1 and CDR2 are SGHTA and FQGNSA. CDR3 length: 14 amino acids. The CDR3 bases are TGTGCCAGCAGCTTAAGTGGCCCCACAGATACGCAGTATTTT. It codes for CASSLSGPTDTQYF.

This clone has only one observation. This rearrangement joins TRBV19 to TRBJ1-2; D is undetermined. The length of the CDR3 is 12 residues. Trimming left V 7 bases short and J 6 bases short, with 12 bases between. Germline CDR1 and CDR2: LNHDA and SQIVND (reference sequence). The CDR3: CASILLRNGYTF. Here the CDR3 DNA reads TGTGCCAGTATCTTGTTGCGGAATGGCTACACCTTC.

The CDR3 DNA follows: TGTGCCAGTAGTATAAACAGGGGGTTGGACACTGAAGCTTTCTTT. This codes for CASSINRGLDTEAFF. The chain uses TRBV19 and TRBJ1-1, with TRBD1 matching 8 bases. The CDR3 runs 15 residues. The V and J ends lost 2 bases and 3 bases, in that order; junction bases with no gene match: 5. Germline-derived CDR1 and CDR2 are LNHDA and SQIVND (reference sequence).

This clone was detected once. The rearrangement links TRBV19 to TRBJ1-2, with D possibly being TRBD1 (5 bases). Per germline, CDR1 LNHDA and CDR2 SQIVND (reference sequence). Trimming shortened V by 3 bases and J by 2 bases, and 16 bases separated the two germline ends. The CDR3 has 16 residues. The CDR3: CASSIPRVGGNYGYTF. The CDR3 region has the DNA TGTGCCAGTAGTATCCCTCGGGTCGGGGGGAACTATGGCTACACCTTC.

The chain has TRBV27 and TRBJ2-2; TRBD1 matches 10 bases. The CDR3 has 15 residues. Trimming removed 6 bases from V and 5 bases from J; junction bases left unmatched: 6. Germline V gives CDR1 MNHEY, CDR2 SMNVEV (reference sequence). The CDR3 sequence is CASSRDRGLTGELFF. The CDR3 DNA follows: TGTGCCAGCAGCCGGGACAGGGGTTTGACCGGGGAGCTGTTTTTT.